A single sample gave rise to the 10 T cell receptor beta chains below, sequenced in a study of regulatory T cells in long-lasting Graves disease. As for time point: persistent/refractory GD, antithyroid drugs over 5 years with positive TRAb. TCR sequences were obtained from RNA taken from PBMCs. Investigators prepared the TCR beta libraries by applying iRepertoire HTBI primers and Arm-PCR of CDR3 regions. TCRdb called the multiplex PCR reads again in MiXCR, with one record for every CDR3 protein. The data contain hundreds of thousands of distinct CDR3 sequences, around 20% of them seen just once; the ten biggest clones take up approximately 31%. The sample consisted of peripheral blood mononuclear cells (PBMCs), taken when the disease was refractory, from a patient treated with antithyroid drugs. These TCRs come from a female donor with Graves disease.

This clonotype was seen more than once but under ten times. The V and J genes are TRBV5-1 and TRBJ2-7, with D uncertain. The CDR3 contains 12 residues. With 4 bases removed from V and 4 bases from J, the gap between germline ends came to 9 bases. Germline V gene sequence: CDR1 SGHRS, CDR2 YFSETQ. The CDR3 is CASSHHGYEQYF. DNA of the CDR3: TGCGCCAGCAGCCATCACGGGTACGAGCAGTACTTC.

This clonotype was counted between two and nine times. The chain joins TRBV5-1 to TRBJ2-7; unclear D gene. V lost 0 bases, J lost 1 base, and 8 bases lay in between. The V gene's germline CDR1 is SGHRS and CDR2 YFSETQ. This CDR3 has 14 residues. CDR3 bases: TGCGCCAGCAGCTTGGAGTCAATATCCTACGAGCAGTACTTC. Protein sequence: CASSLESISYEQYF.

The chain links TRBV11-2 to TRBJ1-6; D gene unclear. CDR1 is SGHAT and CDR2 is FQNNGV in the germline V gene. V shed 6 bases and J shed 0 bases, with 12 bases lying between them. The CDR3 is 16 amino acids. CDR3: CASSTYYGSYNSPLHF. CDR3 DNA sequence: TGTGCCAGCAGTACCTATTATGGCTCCTATAATTCACCCCTCCACTTT.

This chain connects TRBV7-9 to TRBJ1-2; D gene uncertain. Germline lookup yields CDR1 SEHNR and CDR2 FQNEAQ (reference sequence). The CDR3 runs 12 residues. The V and J ends lost 4 bases and 9 bases respectively, with 12 bases between them. This CDR3 is CASSSRIGSYTF. Written as DNA, the CDR3 is TGTGCCAGCAGCTCTCGAATAGGAAGCTACACCTTC.

This clonotype was seen repeatedly, ten times or more. The V call is TRBV29-1, the J call TRBJ2-7; D not resolved. Germline V gene sequence: CDR1 SQVTM, CDR2 ANQGSEA. This CDR3 region has 11 residues. Trimming removed 6 bases from V and 7 bases from J, with 13 bases in between. CDR3 protein: CSVGSPEEQYF. The CDR3 DNA follows: TGCAGCGTAGGCAGTCCTGAGGAGCAGTACTTC.

Comments on this clonotype: Possible read error: a much larger clone is one base away. The chain couples TRBV11-2 to TRBJ1-1; D uncertain. Looked up from germline, CDR1 is SGHAT and CDR2 is FQNNGV. The V and J ends lost 4 bases and 0 bases respectively, with 12 bases between them. This CDR3 region has 15 residues. The DNA for the CDR3 is TGTGCCAGCAGCTCAGATAAAGCCATGAACACTGAAGCTTTCTTT. Translating gives CASSSDKAMNTEAFF. Drawing the rest from reference TRBV11-2 and TRBJ1-1, the complete variable domain is EAGVAQSPRYKIIEKRQSVAFWCNPISGHATLYWYQQILGQGPKLLIQFQNNGVVDDSQLPKDRFSAERLKGVDSTLKIQPAKLEDSAVYLCASSSDKAMNTEAFFGQGTRLTVV.

Many counts were recorded for this clonotype. This chain joins TRBV12-3 or TRBV12-4 and TRBJ2-7; no clear D. Deletions cut 8 bases from V and 3 bases from J, with 14 bases between. The CDR3 has 13 amino acids. The CDR3 here is CASQINHNYEQYF. In DNA, the CDR3 is TGTGCCAGCCAAATCAACCACAACTACGAGCAGTACTTC.

This clonotype was detected only a few times. This chain links TRBV20-1 with TRBJ1-3; D not resolved. The V end was cut by 6 bases, the J end by 4 bases, with 13 bases between. The CDR3 length is 13 residues. Germline lookup yields CDR1 DFQATT and CDR2 SNEGSKA (reference sequence). The DNA of the CDR3 is TGCAGTGCCTTCCGGGAGGCCGGAAACACCATATATTTT. This encodes CSAFREAGNTIYF.

The chain has TRBV10-3 and TRBJ2-7; 9 nucleotides line up with TRBD2. Germline-derived CDR1 and CDR2 are ENHRY and SYGVKD. Trimming took 6 bases from V and 3 from J; bases not matched to a gene: 9. There are 15 residues in the CDR3. The DNA of the CDR3 is TGTGCCATCAGCCCTGGACTAGCGAGACACTACGAGCAGTACTTC. As protein: CAISPGLARHYEQYF.

This clonotype has a count of ten or more. The chain couples TRBV7-9 to TRBJ2-5, with 10 nucleotides matching TRBD1. Germline CDR1 SEHNR, CDR2 FQNEAQ (reference sequence). V gave up 3 bases and J gave up 4 bases; unmatched junction bases: 5. This CDR3 has 15 amino acids. The CDR3: CASSFPGQGRETQYF. CDR3 sequence (DNA): TGTGCCAGCAGCTTTCCGGGACAGGGGCGAGAGACCCAGTACTTC.